Listed here is a single TCR beta chain. What it binds is not known. The sample comes from a study of CD8+CD57+ T cells in acquired aplastic anemia. On the study more broadly: Across the sorted CD4+ and CD8+ cells, DNA amounts averaged about 3.2 ug.

General study findings and limits: The study found no significant CD8+ Simpson's diversity difference between patients and controls.

Patients who underwent sequencing had shown CD8+CD57+ cell expansion by flow cytometry. CDR1 is SGHTA, CDR2 FQGNSA, per germline. The CDR3 spans 14 residues. V lost 5 bases, J lost 5 bases, and 15 bases lay in between. Researchers used genomic DNA as the template to profile TCR beta VDJ and CDR3. TCRdb itself ran the reads through MiXCR, one entry per CDR3 protein. This table has some 200,000 distinct CDR3 sequences, less than 50% appearing once. This TCR was recovered from a human donor with aplastic anemia. Sequenced material: sorted CD4+, CD8+, or CD8+CD57+ T cells (not recorded which) from PBMCs. The J gene is TRBJ2-5, the V gene TRBV7-2; maybe TRBD2 (5 bases). The CDR3 DNA sequence: TGTGCCAGCAGCGGAGGTGGGGTGGCGGAGACCCAGTACTTC. It yields the protein CASSGGGVAETQYF.